Detailed here is one T cell receptor (beta chain). This sample is drawn from a study of PD-1 blockade in classical Hodgkin lymphoma. Time point here: cycle 4 day 1 (C4D1), after more than five weeks of nivolumab. Every patient relapsed after autologous stem cell transplantation, and brentuximab vedotin exposure varied. Clones were sequenced by immunoSEQ multiplex PCR, and TCRdb holds only the in-frame ones, with some missing. The sample includes approximately 93,000 clones, roughly 78% of them seen just once. The source material was peripheral blood mononuclear cells (PBMCs), sampled before the fourth cycle of nivolumab. The sequence was collected from a human donor with classical Hodgkin lymphoma.

DNA of the CDR3: TGTGCCAGCAGTGAAGCTCGACAGAGTGAAGCTTTCTTT. Protein: CASSEARQSEAFF. The V call is TRBV2, the J call TRBJ1-1; D is perhaps TRBD1 (5 bases). Trimming shortened V by 0 bases and J by 7 bases, and 9 bases separated the two germline ends. This CDR3 spans 13 amino acids. Per germline, CDR1 SNHLY and CDR2 FYNNEI.